One and the same sample provided the 32 T cell receptor beta chains below, sequenced in a study of cytomegalovirus exposure and HLA in healthy donors. The PCR ran on 60 Vbeta and 13 Jbeta primers. TCRdb keeps only in-frame clones here, not all; method: immunoSEQ multiplex PCR. The data show around 150,000 clones, roughly three quarters seen once. Sequencing was done on a sample of PBMCs. These receptors originate from a woman aged 40 to 50 in good health and CMV-seronegative.

The chain couples TRBV4-1 to TRBJ2-3; D perhaps matches TRBD2 (5 bases). The CDR3 has 16 amino acids. V was pared by 4 bases and J by 3 bases, with 17 bases between. In germline, CDR1 is MGHRA, CDR2 YSYEKL. CDR3 bases: TGCGCCAGCAGCCTCCAAGCCCGGACTGGAACAGATACGCAGTATTTT. Amino acid sequence: CASSLQARTGTDTQYF.

The V gene is TRBV13, the J gene TRBJ1-2; 7 positions agree with TRBD1. The CDR3 length is 14 residues. Germline values: CDR1 PRHDT, CDR2 FYEKMQ (reference sequence). The V segment lost 0 bases and the J segment 7 bases; nucleotides outside the gene matches: 5. The CDR3 coding sequence is TGTGCCAGCAGCTTAGGACGACAGGGAGGTGGCTACACCTTC. This sequence encodes CASSLGRQGGGYTF.

The DNA of the CDR3 is TGCGCCAGCAGCCCCGGGACAGGGGGCGCCTCTGGAAACACCATATATTTT. Residues: CASSPGTGGASGNTIYF. V and J are TRBV5-1 and TRBJ1-3, with TRBD1 matching 12 bases. This CDR3 has 17 amino acids. Germline V gene data show CDR1 as SGHRS and CDR2 as YFSETQ. The V segment lost 4 bases and the J segment 0 bases; nucleotides outside the gene matches: 5.

The rearrangement joins TRBV5-1 to TRBJ2-5; 7 nucleotides match TRBD2. CDR3 length: 15 residues. V lost 0 bases and J lost 4; bases outside the gene matches: 6. Germline CDR1 reads SGHRS; CDR2 reads YFSETQ. CDR3 sequence reads: CASSLVAGERETQYF. CDR3 DNA: TGCGCCAGCAGCTTGGTCGCGGGGGAAAGAGAGACCCAGTACTTC. Together with reference TRBV5-1 and TRBJ2-5, the CDR3 gives the full variable domain: KAGVTQTPRYLIKTRGQQVTLSCSPISGHRSVSWYQQTPGQGLQFLFEYFSETQRNKGNFPGRFSGRQFSNSRSEMNVSTLELGDSALYLCASSLVAGERETQYFGPGTRLLVL.

J is TRBJ2-7 and V is TRBV19; TRBD1 agrees at 7 bases. Germline CDR1 and CDR2: LNHDA and SQIVND (reference sequence). Trimming at V came to 10 bases and at J to 6 bases, leaving 9 bases not matched to a gene. This CDR3 is built from 12 residues. The CDR3 DNA follows: TGTGCCACCCTCGACAGGGCAGCCGAGCAGTACTTC. It specifies CATLDRAAEQYF.

The gene calls are TRBV6-5 and TRBJ1-2; D ambiguous. The CDR3 contains 13 residues. Deletions cut 7 bases from V and 7 bases from J, with 16 bases between. Germline assignment: CDR1 MNHEY and CDR2 SVGAGI. The CDR3 reads CASTTFVAGGYTF. The CDR3 nucleotides are TGTGCCAGCACCACCTTTGTCGCCGGTGGCTACACCTTC.

The chain couples TRBV5-4 to TRBJ2-5; 10 bases are shared with TRBD2. With V trimmed by 4 bases and J by 7 bases, 7 bases remained unmatched. This CDR3 is 14 amino acids long. Germline V gene sequence: CDR1 SGHNT, CDR2 YYREEE (reference sequence). The chain's CDR3 is CASSPAGGLGTQYF. DNA for the CDR3: TGTGCCAGCAGCCCAGCGGGGGGGTTAGGGACCCAGTACTTC.

The chain couples TRBV6-5 to TRBJ1-1; weak D call: TRBD1 (6 bases). In germline, CDR1 is MNHEY, CDR2 SVGAGI. The CDR3 extends over 12 amino acids. V lost 6 bases, J lost 12 bases, and 17 bases lay in between. The CDR3 sequence: CASRATQGRTFF. Here the CDR3 DNA reads TGTGCCAGCAGGGCCACACAGGGTCGGACTTTCTTT.

This rearrangement joins TRBV19 to TRBJ2-7, with D perhaps TRBD2 (6 bases). The CDR3 spans 15 residues. Trimming shortened V by 4 bases and J by 5 bases, and 18 bases separated the two germline ends. Germline V gene lookup returns CDR1 LNHDA and CDR2 SQIVND (reference sequence). The CDR3 DNA sequence: TGTGCCAGTAGTACCCCCCGCGGAGGGAACCACGAGCAGTACTTC. This translates into CASSTPRGGNHEQYF.

This clone appeared many times. This chain links TRBV4-2 with TRBJ1-4; the D gene is possibly TRBD1 (5 bases). Per the germline V gene, CDR1 is LGHNA and CDR2 is YNFKEQ. The CDR3 runs 19 residues. V lost 0 bases and J 1 base, leaving 18 bases between the germline ends. CDR3 bases: TGTGCCAGCAGCCAAGATTTGCTAAACCGGGGGATAACTAATGAAAAACTGTTTTTT. Its translation is CASSQDLLNRGITNEKLFF.

V and J are TRBV19 and TRBJ2-5; 10 bases fit TRBD1. There are 15 residues in the CDR3. Losses at the gene ends were 3 bases for V and 6 bases for J; bases not matched to a gene: 7. CDR1 LNHDA and CDR2 SQIVND come from the germline V gene (reference sequence). This CDR3 is CASSMEGTGAQTQYF. The CDR3 DNA reads TGTGCCAGTAGTATGGAGGGGACAGGGGCGCAGACCCAGTACTTC.

The chain is built from TRBV5-1 and TRBJ2-1, with 8 bases aligning to TRBD1. The germline V gene has CDR1 SGHRS and CDR2 YFSETQ. V trimming: 2 bases; J trimming: 8 bases; junction bases outside the gene matches: 9. The CDR3 spans 15 residues. CDR3 in DNA: TGCGCCAGCAGCTTTCTTCCAGGGGGCACGGATGAGCAGTTCTTC. It translates to CASSFLPGGTDEQFF.

V usage is TRBV10-3 and J usage is TRBJ2-7; 8 nucleotides agree with TRBD1. Germline CDR1 ENHRY, CDR2 SYGVKD. This CDR3 region has 13 residues. Trimming at V came to 5 bases and at J to 3 bases, leaving 3 bases not matched to a gene. The CDR3 loop reads CAISTGTGYEQYF. In nucleotides, the CDR3 is TGTGCCATCAGTACCGGGACAGGCTACGAGCAGTACTTC.

This chain joins TRBV9 and TRBJ2-5; the D gene is possibly TRBD2 (7 bases). The germline V gene encodes CDR1 SGDLS and CDR2 YYNGEE. The length of the CDR3 is 14 residues. With 3 bases removed from V and 4 bases from J, the gap between germline ends came to 13 bases. CDR3 in DNA: TGTGCCAGCAGCGAGGGGGGGCCCGGAGAGACCCAGTACTTC. Protein product: CASSEGGPGETQYF.

This clone came up once. This rearrangement joins TRBV4-3 to TRBJ2-7; 8 nucleotides match TRBD1. V trimming: 1 base; J trimming: 2 bases; junction bases outside the gene matches: 4. There are 15 residues in the CDR3. Looked up from germline, CDR1 is LGHNA and CDR2 is YSLEER. CDR3 DNA: TGCGCCAGCAGCCAAGCCGGACAGGGTGCCTACGAGCAGTACTTC. Protein sequence: CASSQAGQGAYEQYF.

The rearrangement links TRBV10-1 to TRBJ2-1; TRBD2 matches 7 bases. V trimming: 7 bases; J trimming: 12 bases; junction bases outside the gene matches: 12. Germline CDR1 and CDR2: WNHNN and SYGVQD (reference sequence). The CDR3 runs to 13 residues. The CDR3, as DNA: TGCGCCAGCACCCCTCGGAGCGGGGAGCCGCAGTTCTTC. This translates into CASTPRSGEPQFF.

This rearrangement joins TRBV5-1 to TRBJ1-1; D uncertain. Germline-derived CDR1 and CDR2 are SGHRS and YFSETQ. There are 14 residues in the CDR3. With 0 bases removed from V and 7 bases from J, the gap between germline ends came to 13 bases. The CDR3 DNA reads TGCGCCAGCAGCTTGGAACCAGAACCTCGTGAAGCTTTCTTT. This encodes CASSLEPEPREAFF.

The V gene is TRBV5-6, the J gene TRBJ1-1; D remains unclear. Germline V CDR1 and CDR2: SGHDT, YYEEEE. Trimming pared 1 base from V and 3 bases from J, leaving 7 bases between. The length of the CDR3 is 13 residues. The CDR3 bases are TGTGCCAGCAGCTTGAGGAGGTACACTGAAGCTTTCTTT. Amino acids: CASSLRRYTEAFF. The complete variable domain, with remaining parts taken from reference TRBV5-6 and TRBJ1-1, reads DAGVTQSPTHLIKTRGQQVTLRCSPKSGHDTVSWYQQALGQGPQFIFQYYEEEERQRGNFPDRFSGHQFPNYSSELNVNALLLGDSALYLCASSLRRYTEAFFGQGTRLTVV.

A remark on this clone: Other DNA sequences from this sample encode an identical CDR3 as well. The CDR3 spells CASSPPGQGNTGELFF. Here the CDR3 DNA reads TGTGCCAGCTCACCACCGGGACAGGGTAACACCGGGGAGCTGTTTTTT. The chain is built from TRBV18 and TRBJ2-2, with 9 nucleotides matching TRBD1. The germline gives CDR1 KGHSH, CDR2 LQKENI. The CDR3 length is 16 residues. V trimming: 0 bases; J trimming: 2 bases; junction bases outside the gene matches: 1.

The chain recombines TRBV5-6 with TRBJ2-7; 10 bases are shared with TRBD1. The CDR3 consists of 15 residues. V was clipped by 3 bases and J by 7 bases; unmatched bases: 10. Germline CDR1 is SGHDT and CDR2 is YYEEEE. The CDR3 sequence: CASSYRDRGPGEQYF. The CDR3 DNA is TGTGCCAGCAGCTATAGAGACAGGGGGCCTGGGGAGCAGTACTTC.

The J gene is TRBJ1-4, the V gene TRBV10-2, with D unclear. The CDR3 runs to 12 residues. Deletions cut 4 bases from V and 8 bases from J, with 8 bases between. Germline V gene sequence: CDR1 WSHSY, CDR2 SAAADI. The CDR3 DNA reads as TGCGCCAGCAGTGCCTCGTCCGAAAAACTGTTTTTT. This encodes CASSASSEKLFF.

The V and J genes are TRBV7-9 and TRBJ2-5, with 8 positions matching TRBD1. V gave up 5 bases and J gave up 5 bases; unmatched junction bases: 10. The CDR3 has 15 amino acids. CDR1 SEHNR and CDR2 FQNEAQ come from the germline V gene (reference sequence). The CDR3 sequence: CASSPSGGAGETQYF. CDR3 DNA: TGTGCCAGCAGCCCCTCAGGGGGCGCCGGGGAGACCCAGTACTTC.

The V and J genes are TRBV7-9 and TRBJ1-5; 9 bases agree with TRBD1. The CDR3 runs to 14 residues. Per germline, CDR1 SEHNR and CDR2 FQNEAQ (reference sequence). J lost 4 bases, V lost 3 bases, and 1 base had no gene match. The CDR3 loop reads CASSLGQGNQPQHF. The CDR3 coding sequence is TGTGCCAGCAGCTTGGGACAGGGTAATCAGCCCCAGCATTTT.

The chain combines TRBV5-4 with TRBJ2-7; 9 bases align to TRBD2. The ends lost 4 bases at V and 5 bases at J; junction bases unmatched: 7. Germline V CDR1 and CDR2: SGHNT, YYREEE (reference sequence). The CDR3 is 14 residues long. The CDR3 is CASSPGLAVHEQYF. CDR3 coding DNA: TGTGCCAGCAGCCCGGGACTAGCTGTACACGAGCAGTACTTC.

This rearrangement joins TRBV7-9 to TRBJ2-7, with D perhaps TRBD2 (7 bases). Trimming shortened V by 4 bases and J by 5 bases, and 27 bases separated the two germline ends. Germline V gene data show CDR1 as SEHNR and CDR2 as FQNEAQ (reference sequence). The CDR3 contains 18 residues. The CDR3, as DNA: TGTGCCAGCAGCTCCCATACAACCACTCCAGGAGGGGGGGACGAGCAGTACTTC. Translating gives CASSSHTTTPGGGDEQYF.

The rearrangement uses TRBV4-2 and TRBJ2-3, with TRBD2 matching 10 bases. With 1 base clipped from V and 4 bases from J, the junction kept 2 bases outside the gene matches. The CDR3 consists of 15 residues. CDR1 and CDR2 from the germline V gene are LGHNA and YNFKEQ. The CDR3 is CASSQASGGADTQYF. For the CDR3, the DNA is TGTGCCAGCAGCCAAGCTAGCGGGGGAGCAGATACGCAGTATTTT.

The chain has TRBV5-6 and TRBJ2-7; D uncertain. Between the trimmed V and J ends, which lost 1 base and 4 bases, there was a span of 6 bases. This CDR3 region has 12 residues. Germline lookup yields CDR1 SGHDT and CDR2 YYEEEE. The CDR3 sequence is CASSLSGYEQYF. As DNA, the CDR3 is TGTGCCAGCAGCTTGTCGGGTTACGAGCAGTACTTC.

This rearrangement joins TRBV19 to TRBJ2-3; D possibly corresponds to TRBD1 (5 bases). The germline gives CDR1 LNHDA, CDR2 SQIVND (reference sequence). Trimming left V 8 bases short and J 2 bases short, with 17 bases between. The CDR3 loop spans 15 amino acids. The CDR3: CASCQGRSHTDTQYF. CDR3 DNA sequence: TGTGCCAGTTGCCAGGGCAGAAGTCACACAGATACGCAGTATTTT. The full variable domain, completed using reference TRBV19 and TRBJ2-3, is DGGITQSPKYLFRKEGQNVTLSCEQNLNHDAMYWYRQDPGQGLRLIYYSQIVNDFQKGDIAEGYSVSREKKESFPLTVTSAQKNPTAFYLCASCQGRSHTDTQYFGPGTRLTVL.

In nucleotides, the CDR3 is TGCAGCGTTTTAACAGAAAAACTGTTTTTT. Its translation: CSVLTEKLFF. This rearrangement joins TRBV29-1 to TRBJ1-4; unclear D gene. Germline CDR1 reads SQVTM; CDR2 reads ANQGSEA. Trimming left V 5 bases short and J 8 bases short, with 6 bases between. The CDR3 is 10 amino acids. Combining the CDR3 with reference TRBV29-1 and TRBJ1-4 gives the whole variable domain SAVISQKPSRDICQRGTSLTIQCQVDSQVTMMFWYRQQPGQSLTLIATANQGSEATYESGFVIDKFPISRPNLTFSTLTVSNMSPEDSSIYLCSVLTEKLFFGSGTQLSVL.

V gene TRBV7-2 combines with J gene TRBJ1-5, with 7 bases lining up with TRBD1. Germline trimming cut 5 bases from V and 4 bases from J; bases unmatched to any gene: 8. This CDR3 has 15 amino acids. The germline V gene encodes CDR1 SGHTA and CDR2 FQGNSA. For the CDR3, the DNA is TGTGCCAGCAGCCTTGACAGGGAAAGTAATCAGCCCCAGCATTTT. Amino acids: CASSLDRESNQPQHF.

The CDR3 DNA follows: TGTGCCAGCAGCCAAGTTTCTGGGTTAAGGAGCACCGGGGAGCTGTTTTTT. Translated: CASSQVSGLRSTGELFF. J is TRBJ2-2 and V is TRBV14, with D unresolved. Germline V gives CDR1 SGHDN, CDR2 FVKESK. The length of the CDR3 is 17 residues. The V end lost 1 base, the J end lost 4 bases, and 16 bases lay between the germline ends.

The V call is TRBV28, the J call TRBJ2-3; D is unresolved. V lost 3 bases, J lost 1 base, and 11 bases lay in between. This CDR3 contains 15 residues. Germline CDR1 reads MDHEN; CDR2 reads SYDVKM. CDR3 loop: CASSFFQKRTDTQYF. The DNA for the CDR3 is TGTGCCAGCAGTTTTTTCCAGAAACGCACAGATACGCAGTATTTT.